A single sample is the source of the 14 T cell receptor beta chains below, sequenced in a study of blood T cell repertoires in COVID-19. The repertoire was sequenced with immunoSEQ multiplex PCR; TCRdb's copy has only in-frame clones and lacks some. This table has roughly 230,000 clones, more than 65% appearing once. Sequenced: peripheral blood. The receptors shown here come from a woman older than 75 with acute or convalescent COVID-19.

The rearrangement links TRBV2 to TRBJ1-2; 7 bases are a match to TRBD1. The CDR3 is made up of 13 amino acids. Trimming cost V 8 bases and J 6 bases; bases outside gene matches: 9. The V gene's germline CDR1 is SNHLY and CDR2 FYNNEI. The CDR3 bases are TGTGCCAGCTCCCTTGGGACAGAGAATGGCTACACCTTC. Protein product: CASSLGTENGYTF. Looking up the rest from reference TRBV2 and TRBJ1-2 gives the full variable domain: EPEVTQTPSHQVTQMGQEVILRCVPISNHLYFYWYRQILGQKVEFLVSFYNNEISEKSEIFDDQFSVERPDGSNFTLKIRSTKLEDSAMYFCASSLGTENGYTFGSGTRLTVV.

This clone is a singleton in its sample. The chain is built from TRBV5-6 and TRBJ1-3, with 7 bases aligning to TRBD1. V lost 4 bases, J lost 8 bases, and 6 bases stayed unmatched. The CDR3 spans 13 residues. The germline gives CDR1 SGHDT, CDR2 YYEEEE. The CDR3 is CASSRRGSHTIYF. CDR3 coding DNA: TGTGCCAGCAGCCGCAGGGGGTCTCACACCATATATTTT.

Here the CDR3 reads CASSRMRGGRSGELFF. CDR3 coding DNA: TGTGCCAGCAGCCGGATGCGGGGGGGCAGGTCCGGGGAGCTGTTTTTT. V usage is TRBV14 and J usage is TRBJ2-2; 9 bases map to TRBD2. After removal of 4 bases from V and 6 bases from J, the junction contained 9 bases not matched to a gene. The CDR3 consists of 16 residues. Germline values: CDR1 SGHDN, CDR2 FVKESK.

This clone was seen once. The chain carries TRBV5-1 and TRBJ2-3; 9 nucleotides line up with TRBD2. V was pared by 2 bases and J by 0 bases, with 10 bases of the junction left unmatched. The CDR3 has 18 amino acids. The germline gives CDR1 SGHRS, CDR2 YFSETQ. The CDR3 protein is CASSFGRGLAGSTDTQYF. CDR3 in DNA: TGCGCCAGCAGCTTCGGCAGGGGCCTAGCGGGGAGCACAGATACGCAGTATTTT.

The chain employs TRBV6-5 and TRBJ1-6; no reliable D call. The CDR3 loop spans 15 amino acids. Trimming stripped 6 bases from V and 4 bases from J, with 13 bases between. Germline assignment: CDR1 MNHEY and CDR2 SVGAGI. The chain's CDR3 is CASRGLLGYNSPLHF. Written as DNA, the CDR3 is TGTGCCAGCAGAGGACTCCTCGGTTATAATTCACCCCTCCACTTT.

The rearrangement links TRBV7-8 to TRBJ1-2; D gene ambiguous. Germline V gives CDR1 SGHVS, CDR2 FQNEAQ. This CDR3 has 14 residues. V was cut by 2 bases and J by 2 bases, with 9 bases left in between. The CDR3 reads CASSLTELNYGYTF. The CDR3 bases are TGTGCCAGCAGCTTAACAGAGCTAAACTATGGCTACACCTTC.

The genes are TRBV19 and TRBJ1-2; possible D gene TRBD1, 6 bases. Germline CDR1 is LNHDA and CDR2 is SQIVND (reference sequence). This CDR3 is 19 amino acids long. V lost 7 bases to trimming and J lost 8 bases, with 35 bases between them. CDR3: CASIRYGEQKATGSMGYTF. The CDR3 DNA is TGTGCCAGTATTAGGTACGGTGAACAAAAAGCGACAGGCTCGATGGGCTACACCTTC.

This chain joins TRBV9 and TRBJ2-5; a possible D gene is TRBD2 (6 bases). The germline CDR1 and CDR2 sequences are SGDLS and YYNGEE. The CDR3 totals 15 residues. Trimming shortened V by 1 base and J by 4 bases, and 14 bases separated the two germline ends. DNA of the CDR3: TGTGCCAGCAGCGTACGGGGGTCCGCGGGAGAGACCCAGTACTTC. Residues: CASSVRGSAGETQYF.

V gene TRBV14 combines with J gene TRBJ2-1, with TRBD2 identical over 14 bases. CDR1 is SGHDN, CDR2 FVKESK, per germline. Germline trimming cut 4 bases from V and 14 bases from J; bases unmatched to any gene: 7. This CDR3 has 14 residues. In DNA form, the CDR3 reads TGTGCCAGCAGCCCGGGACTAGCGGGGGCCGAGGAGTTCTTC. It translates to CASSPGLAGAEEFF.

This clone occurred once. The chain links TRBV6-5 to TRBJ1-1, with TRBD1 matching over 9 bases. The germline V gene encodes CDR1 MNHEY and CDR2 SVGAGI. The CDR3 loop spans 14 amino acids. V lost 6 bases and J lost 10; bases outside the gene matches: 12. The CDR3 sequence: CASSPQGATRGAFF. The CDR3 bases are TGTGCCAGCAGCCCACAGGGGGCCACTCGAGGAGCTTTCTTT.

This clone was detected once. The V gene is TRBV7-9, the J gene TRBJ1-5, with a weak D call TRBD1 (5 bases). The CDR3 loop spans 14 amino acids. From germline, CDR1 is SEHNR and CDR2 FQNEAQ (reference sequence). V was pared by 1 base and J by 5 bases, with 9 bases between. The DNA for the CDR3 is TGTGCCAGCAGCTTAGATGGAGGGGATCAGCCCCAGCATTTT. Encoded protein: CASSLDGGDQPQHF.

In DNA form, the CDR3 reads TGCAGCGGTATAGGGGGCGCTTTCACTGAAGCTTTCTTT. This sequence encodes CSGIGGAFTEAFF. The chain carries TRBV29-1 and TRBJ1-1; TRBD1 matches at 7 bases. CDR3 length equals 13 residues. The germline V gene encodes CDR1 SQVTM and CDR2 ANQGSEA. Germline trimming cut 7 bases from V and 4 bases from J; bases unmatched to any gene: 9. The complete variable domain, with remaining parts taken from reference TRBV29-1 and TRBJ1-1, reads SAVISQKPSRDICQRGTSLTIQCQVDSQVTMMFWYRQQPGQSLTLIATANQGSEATYESGFVIDKFPISRPNLTFSTLTVSNMSPEDSSIYLCSGIGGAFTEAFFGQGTRLTVV.

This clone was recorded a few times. The CDR3 reads CASSEGTGANYGYTF. The DNA of the CDR3 is TGTGCCAGCAGTGAAGGGACAGGGGCTAACTATGGCTACACCTTC. The V call is TRBV6-1, the J call TRBJ1-2; 9 positions match TRBD1. Per germline, CDR1 MNHNS and CDR2 SASEGT. V lost 1 base, J lost 0 bases, and 0 bases stayed unmatched. The CDR3 length is 15 residues.

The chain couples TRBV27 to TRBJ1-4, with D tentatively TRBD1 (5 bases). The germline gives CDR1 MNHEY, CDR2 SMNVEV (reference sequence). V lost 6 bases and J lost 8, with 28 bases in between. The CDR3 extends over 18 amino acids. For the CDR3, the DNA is TGTGCCAGCAGCTACAGGCGCCGGGGAGGGAGTGGATGGGAAAAACTGTTTTTT. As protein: CASSYRRRGGSGWEKLFF.